This T cell receptor (beta chain) was sequenced for a study of shared T cell receptors in the human thymus. The CDR3 consists of 16 residues. From germline, CDR1 is MNHEY and CDR2 SMNVEV (reference sequence). With 0 bases clipped from V and 2 bases from J, the junction kept 5 bases outside the gene matches. Only in-frame clones appear in the TCRdb table, and some are missing; sequencing was by immunoSEQ multiplex PCR. The sample consists of about 660,000 clones, 88% of them appearing once. These sequences were also reported in another study, on human thymus T cells. As that study records: Healthy Finnish infants having corrective surgery for congenital heart defects served as donors. Thymus tissue for the work was resected from patients undergoing corrective heart surgery. Blood and thymic repertoires both appeared biased in V and J gene usage. Related research has reported that thymic repertoires overlap highly among unrelated individuals.

The chain recombines TRBV27 with TRBJ1-1; 8 bases are a match to TRBD1. The material sequenced was thymocytes. The receptor comes from a boy under three years old with a congenital heart defect. This CDR3 reads CASSLSDRVLNTEAFF. The CDR3 coding sequence is TGTGCCAGCAGTTTATCGGACAGGGTACTAAACACTGAAGCTTTCTTT.